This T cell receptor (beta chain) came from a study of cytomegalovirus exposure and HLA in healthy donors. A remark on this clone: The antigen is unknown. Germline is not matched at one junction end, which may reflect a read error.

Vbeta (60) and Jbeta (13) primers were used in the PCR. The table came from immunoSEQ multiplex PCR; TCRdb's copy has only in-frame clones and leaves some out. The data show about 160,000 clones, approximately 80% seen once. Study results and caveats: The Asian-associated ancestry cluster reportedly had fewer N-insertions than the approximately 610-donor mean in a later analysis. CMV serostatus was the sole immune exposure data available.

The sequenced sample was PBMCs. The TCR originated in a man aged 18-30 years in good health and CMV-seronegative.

This chain's CDR3 is CARSLDRSTGGLFF. In DNA form, the CDR3 reads TGTGCCAGAAGCTTGGACCGATCCACCGGGGGGCTGTTTTTT. The chain employs TRBV5-3 and TRBJ2-2; a weak D match, TRBD2 (6 bases). TRBV5-3 is filed as an ORF, its function uncertain. This CDR3 has 14 amino acids.